This T cell receptor (beta chain) was recovered during a study of T cells after yellow fever vaccination. Note on this clonotype: The antigen is not known.

The 5'RACE template-switching step produced TCR cDNA and added a universal primer site and UMIs. TCRdb fed the 5' RACE reads into MiXCR, producing one record per CDR3 protein. This sample has approximately 120,000 distinct CDR3 sequences, with over 12% found just once. General study results and limits: Post-booster repertoires contained most primary-vaccination clones again (approximately 95% CD4, around 88% CD8).

The V gene lost 2 bases and the J gene lost 4 bases, with 24 bases spanning the gap. This CDR3 comprises 20 residues. The V gene's germline CDR1 is MNHEY and CDR2 SVGEGT. Source: CD8+ T cells sorted from PBMCs, taken 5 days after the yellow fever booster vaccination. The sequence was collected from a man between 18 and 35 years old who received the YFV17D yellow fever vaccine. This chain uses TRBV6-2 or TRBV6-3 with TRBJ2-6, with a possible D match to TRBD2 (5 bases). The CDR3 reads CASSYTPGSSVLSGANVLTF. CDR3 sequence (DNA): TGTGCCAGCAGTTACACGCCGGGGAGCTCCGTCCTTTCAGGGGCCAACGTCCTGACTTTC.